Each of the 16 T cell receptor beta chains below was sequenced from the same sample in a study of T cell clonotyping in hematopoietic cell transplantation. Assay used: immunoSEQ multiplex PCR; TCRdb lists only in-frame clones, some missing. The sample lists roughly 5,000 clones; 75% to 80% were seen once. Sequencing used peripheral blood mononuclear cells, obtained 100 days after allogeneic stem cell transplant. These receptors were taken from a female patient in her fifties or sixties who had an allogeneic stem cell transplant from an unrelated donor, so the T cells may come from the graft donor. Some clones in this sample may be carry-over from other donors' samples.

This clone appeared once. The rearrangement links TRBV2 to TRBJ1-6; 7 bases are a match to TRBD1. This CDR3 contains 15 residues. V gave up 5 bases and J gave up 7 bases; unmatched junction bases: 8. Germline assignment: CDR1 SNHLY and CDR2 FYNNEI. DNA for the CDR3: TGTGCCAGCAGTATATTGACAGGGAAGAATTCACCCCTCCACTTT. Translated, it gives CASSILTGKNSPLHF.

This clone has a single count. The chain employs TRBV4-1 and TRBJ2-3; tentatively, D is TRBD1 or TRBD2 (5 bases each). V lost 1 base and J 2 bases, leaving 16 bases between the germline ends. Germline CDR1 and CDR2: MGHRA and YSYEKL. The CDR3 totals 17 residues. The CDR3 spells CASSQALGTPPTDTQYF. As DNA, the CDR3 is TGCGCCAGCAGCCAAGCACTAGGGACCCCTCCCACAGATACGCAGTATTTT.

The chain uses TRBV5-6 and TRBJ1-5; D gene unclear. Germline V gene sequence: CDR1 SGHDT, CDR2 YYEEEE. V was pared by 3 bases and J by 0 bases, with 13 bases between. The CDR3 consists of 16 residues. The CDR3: CASSSLGSNSNQPQHF. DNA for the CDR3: TGTGCCAGCAGCTCCCTGGGCTCTAATAGCAATCAGCCCCAGCATTTT.

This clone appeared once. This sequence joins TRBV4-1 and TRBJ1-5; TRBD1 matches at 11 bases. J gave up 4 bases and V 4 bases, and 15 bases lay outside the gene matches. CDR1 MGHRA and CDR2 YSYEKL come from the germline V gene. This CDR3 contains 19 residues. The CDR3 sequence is CASSPQGQGASSRNQPQHF. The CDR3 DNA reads TGCGCCAGCAGCCCCCAAGGACAGGGGGCATCCTCTCGAAATCAGCCCCAGCATTTT.

CDR3 coding DNA: TGTGCCAGCAGCCCCAACACCGGGGAGCTGTTTTTT. This codes for CASSPNTGELFF. The gene calls are TRBV9 and TRBJ2-2; D not resolved. Trimming pared 4 bases from V and 2 bases from J, leaving 3 bases between. The CDR3 consists of 12 residues. Per germline, CDR1 SGDLS and CDR2 YYNGEE.

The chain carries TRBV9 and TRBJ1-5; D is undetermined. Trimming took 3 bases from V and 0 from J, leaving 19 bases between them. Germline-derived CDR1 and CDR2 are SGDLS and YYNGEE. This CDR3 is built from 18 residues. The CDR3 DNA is TGTGCCAGCAGCGAGACCACCCGCCTTCCGGATAGCAATCAGCCCCAGCATTTT. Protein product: CASSETTRLPDSNQPQHF.

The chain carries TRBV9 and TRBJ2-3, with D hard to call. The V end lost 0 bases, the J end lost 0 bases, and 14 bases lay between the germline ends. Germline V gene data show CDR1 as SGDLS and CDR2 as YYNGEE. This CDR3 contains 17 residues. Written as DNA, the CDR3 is TGTGCCAGCAGCGTAGTGGGCAGGCCCCTTAGCACAGATACGCAGTATTTT. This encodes CASSVVGRPLSTDTQYF. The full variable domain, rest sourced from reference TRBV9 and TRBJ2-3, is DSGVTQTPKHLITATGQRVTLRCSPRSGDLSVYWYQQSLDQGLQFLIQYYNGEERAKGNILERFSAQQFPDLHSELNLSSLELGDSALYFCASSVVGRPLSTDTQYFGPGTRLTVL.

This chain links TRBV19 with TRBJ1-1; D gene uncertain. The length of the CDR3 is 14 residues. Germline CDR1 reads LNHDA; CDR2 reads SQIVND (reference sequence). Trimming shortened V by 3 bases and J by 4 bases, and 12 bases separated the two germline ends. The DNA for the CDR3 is TGTGCCAGTAGTATTCCTCTTCCGGCCACTGAAGCTTTCTTT. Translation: CASSIPLPATEAFF.

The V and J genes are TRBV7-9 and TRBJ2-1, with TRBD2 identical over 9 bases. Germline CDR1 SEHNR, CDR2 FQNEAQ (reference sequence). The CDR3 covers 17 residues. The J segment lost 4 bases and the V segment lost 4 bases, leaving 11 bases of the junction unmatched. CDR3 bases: TGTGCCAGCAGCTCTATACGTGCGGGGGGGCCATACAATGAGCAGTTCTTC. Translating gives CASSSIRAGGPYNEQFF.

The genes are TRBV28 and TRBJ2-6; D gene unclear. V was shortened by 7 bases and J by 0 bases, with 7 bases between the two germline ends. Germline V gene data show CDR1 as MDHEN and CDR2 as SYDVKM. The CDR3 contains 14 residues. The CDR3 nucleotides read TGTGCCAGCACGGTGGGCTCTGGGGCCAACGTCCTGACTTTC. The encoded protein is CASTVGSGANVLTF.

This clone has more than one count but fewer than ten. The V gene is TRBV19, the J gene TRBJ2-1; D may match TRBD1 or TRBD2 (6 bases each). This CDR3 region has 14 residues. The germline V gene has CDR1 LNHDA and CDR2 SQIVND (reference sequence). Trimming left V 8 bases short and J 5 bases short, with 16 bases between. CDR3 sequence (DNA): TGTGCCAGTTTTGGTGGGGGGCCGCACAATGAGCAGTTCTTC. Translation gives CASFGGGPHNEQFF.

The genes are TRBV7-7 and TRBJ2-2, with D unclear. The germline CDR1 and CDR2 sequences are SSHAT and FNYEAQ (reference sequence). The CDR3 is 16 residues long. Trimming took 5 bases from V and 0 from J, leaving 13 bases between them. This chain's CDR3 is CASSPRWISNTGELFF. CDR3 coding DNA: TGTGCCAGCAGCCCCCGGTGGATTTCGAACACCGGGGAGCTGTTTTTT.

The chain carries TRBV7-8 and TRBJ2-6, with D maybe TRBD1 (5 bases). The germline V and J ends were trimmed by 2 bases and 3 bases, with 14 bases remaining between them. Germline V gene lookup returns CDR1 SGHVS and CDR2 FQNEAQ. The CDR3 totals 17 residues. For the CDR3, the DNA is TGTGCCAGCAGCTTAAAACAGCAGGGCTTTGGGGCCAACGTCCTGACTTTC. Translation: CASSLKQQGFGANVLTF. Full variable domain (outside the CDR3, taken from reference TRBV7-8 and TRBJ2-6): GAGVSQSPRYKVAKRGQDVALRCDPISGHVSLFWYQQALGQGPEFLTYFQNEAQLDKSGLPSDRFFAERPEGSVSTLKIQRTQQEDSAVYLCASSLKQQGFGANVLTFGAGSRLTVL.

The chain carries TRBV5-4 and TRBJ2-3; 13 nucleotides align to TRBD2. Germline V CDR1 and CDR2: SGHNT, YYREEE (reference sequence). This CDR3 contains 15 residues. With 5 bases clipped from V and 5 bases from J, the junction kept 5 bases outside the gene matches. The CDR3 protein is CASRTSGGIGDTQYF. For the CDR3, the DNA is TGTGCCAGCAGGACTAGCGGGGGGATTGGAGATACGCAGTATTTT.

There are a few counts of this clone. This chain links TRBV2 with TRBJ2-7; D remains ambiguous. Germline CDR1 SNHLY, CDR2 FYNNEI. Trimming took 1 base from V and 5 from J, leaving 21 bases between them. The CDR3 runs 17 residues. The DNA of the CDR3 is TGTGCCAGCAGTGAAGGGGCCTTTACTCGAGCCAGCCACGAGCAGTACTTC. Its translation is CASSEGAFTRASHEQYF. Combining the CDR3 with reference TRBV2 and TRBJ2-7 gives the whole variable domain EPEVTQTPSHQVTQMGQEVILRCVPISNHLYFYWYRQILGQKVEFLVSFYNNEISEKSEIFDDQFSVERPDGSNFTLKIRSTKLEDSAMYFCASSEGAFTRASHEQYFGPGTRLTVT.

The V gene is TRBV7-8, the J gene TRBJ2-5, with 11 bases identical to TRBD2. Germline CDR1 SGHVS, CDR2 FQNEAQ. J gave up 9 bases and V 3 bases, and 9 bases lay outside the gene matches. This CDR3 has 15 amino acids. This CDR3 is CASSFRTSGQWAQYF. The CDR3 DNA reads TGTGCCAGCAGCTTTCGGACTAGCGGGCAATGGGCCCAGTACTTC.